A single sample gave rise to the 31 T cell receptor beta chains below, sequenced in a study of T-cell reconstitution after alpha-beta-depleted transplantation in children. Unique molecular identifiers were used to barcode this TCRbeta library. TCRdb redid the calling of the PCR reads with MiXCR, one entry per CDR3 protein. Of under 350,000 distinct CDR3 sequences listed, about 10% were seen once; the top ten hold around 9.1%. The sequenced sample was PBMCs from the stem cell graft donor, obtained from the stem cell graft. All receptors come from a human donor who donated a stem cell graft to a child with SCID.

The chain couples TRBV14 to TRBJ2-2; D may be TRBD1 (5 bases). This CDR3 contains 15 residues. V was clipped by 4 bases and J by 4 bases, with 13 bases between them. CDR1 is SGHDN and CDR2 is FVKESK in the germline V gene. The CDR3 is CASSRGQGITGELFF. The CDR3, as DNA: TGTGCCAGCAGCCGAGGACAAGGAATCACCGGGGAGCTGTTTTTT. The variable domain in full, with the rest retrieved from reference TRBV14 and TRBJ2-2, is EAGVTQFPSHSVIEKGQTVTLRCDPISGHDNLYWYRRVMGKEIKFLLHFVKESKQDESGMPNNRFLAERTGGTYSTLKVQPAELEDSGVYFCASSRGQGITGELFFGEGSRLTVL.

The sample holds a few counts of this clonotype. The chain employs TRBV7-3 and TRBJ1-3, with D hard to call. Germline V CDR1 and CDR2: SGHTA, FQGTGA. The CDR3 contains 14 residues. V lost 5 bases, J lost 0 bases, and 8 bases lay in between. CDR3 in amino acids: CASSTVDSGNTIYF. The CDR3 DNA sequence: TGTGCCAGCAGCACCGTGGACTCTGGAAACACCATATATTTT.

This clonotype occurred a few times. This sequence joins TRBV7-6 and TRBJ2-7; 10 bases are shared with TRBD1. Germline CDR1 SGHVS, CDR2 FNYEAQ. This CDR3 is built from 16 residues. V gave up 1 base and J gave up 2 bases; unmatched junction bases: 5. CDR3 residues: CASSLVPGQGAYEQYF. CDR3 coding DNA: TGTGCCAGCAGCTTAGTACCCGGACAGGGGGCCTACGAGCAGTACTTC.

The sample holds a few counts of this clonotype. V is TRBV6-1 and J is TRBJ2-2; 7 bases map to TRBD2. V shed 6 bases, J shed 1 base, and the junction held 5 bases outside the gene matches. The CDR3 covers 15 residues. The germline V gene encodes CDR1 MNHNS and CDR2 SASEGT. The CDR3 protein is CASREVAGNTGELFF. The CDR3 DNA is TGTGCCAGCAGAGAGGTAGCGGGGAACACCGGGGAGCTGTTTTTT.

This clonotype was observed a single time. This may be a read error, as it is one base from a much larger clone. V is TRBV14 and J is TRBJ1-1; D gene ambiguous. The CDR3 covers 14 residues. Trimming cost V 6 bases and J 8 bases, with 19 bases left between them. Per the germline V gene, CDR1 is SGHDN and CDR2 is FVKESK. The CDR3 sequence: CASSQKRPGSEAFF. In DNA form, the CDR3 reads TGTGCCAGCAGTCAAAAACGTCCGGGTTCCGAAGCTTTCTTT.

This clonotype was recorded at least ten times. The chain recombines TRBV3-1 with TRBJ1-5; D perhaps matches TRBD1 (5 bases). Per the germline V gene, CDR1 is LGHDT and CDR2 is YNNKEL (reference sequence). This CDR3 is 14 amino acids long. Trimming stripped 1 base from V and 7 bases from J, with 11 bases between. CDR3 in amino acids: CASSQGGREQPQHF. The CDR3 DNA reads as TGTGCCAGCAGCCAAGGGGGCAGGGAACAGCCCCAGCATTTT.

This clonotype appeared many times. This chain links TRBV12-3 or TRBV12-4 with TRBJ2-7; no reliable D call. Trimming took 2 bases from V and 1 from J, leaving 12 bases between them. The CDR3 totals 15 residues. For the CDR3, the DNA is TGTGCCAGCAGTTTAAAGGTATTTTTTTCCTACGAGCAGTACTTC. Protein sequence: CASSLKVFFSYEQYF.

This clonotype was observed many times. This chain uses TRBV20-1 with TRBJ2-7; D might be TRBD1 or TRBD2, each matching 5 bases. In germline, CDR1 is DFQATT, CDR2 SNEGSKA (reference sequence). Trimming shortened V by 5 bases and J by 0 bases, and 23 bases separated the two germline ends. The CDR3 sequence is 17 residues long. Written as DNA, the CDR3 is TGCAGTGCTCCTACCGAAAAGGGGACGCCAAGCTCCTACGAGCAGTACTTC. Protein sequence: CSAPTEKGTPSSYEQYF.

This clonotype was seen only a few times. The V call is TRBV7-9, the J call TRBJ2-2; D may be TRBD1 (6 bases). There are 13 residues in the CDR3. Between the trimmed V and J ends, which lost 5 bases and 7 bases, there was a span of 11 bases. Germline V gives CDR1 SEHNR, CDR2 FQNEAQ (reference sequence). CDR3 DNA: TGTGCCAGCAGCCGCCAGGACAGCGGGGAGCTGTTTTTT. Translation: CASSRQDSGELFF.

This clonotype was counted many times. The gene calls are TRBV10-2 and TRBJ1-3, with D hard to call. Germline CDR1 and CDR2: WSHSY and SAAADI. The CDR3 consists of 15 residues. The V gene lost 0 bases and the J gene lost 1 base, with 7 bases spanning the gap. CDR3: CASSESRASGNTIYF. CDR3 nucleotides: TGCGCCAGCAGTGAGTCCCGGGCATCTGGAAACACCATATATTTT.

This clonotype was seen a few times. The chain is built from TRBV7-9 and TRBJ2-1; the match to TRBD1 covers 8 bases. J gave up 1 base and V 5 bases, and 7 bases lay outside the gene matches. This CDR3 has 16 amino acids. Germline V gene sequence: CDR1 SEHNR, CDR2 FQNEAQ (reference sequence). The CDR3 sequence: CASSPGGRGSYNEQFF. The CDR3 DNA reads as TGTGCCAGCAGCCCAGGGGGCAGAGGGTCCTACAATGAGCAGTTCTTC.

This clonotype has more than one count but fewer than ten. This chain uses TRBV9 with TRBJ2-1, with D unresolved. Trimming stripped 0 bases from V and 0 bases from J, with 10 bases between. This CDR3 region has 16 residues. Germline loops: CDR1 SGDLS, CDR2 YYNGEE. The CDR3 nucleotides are TGTGCCAGCAGCGTAGTATTATCGAGCTCCTACAATGAGCAGTTCTTC. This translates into CASSVVLSSSYNEQFF. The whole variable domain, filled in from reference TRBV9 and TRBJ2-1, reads DSGVTQTPKHLITATGQRVTLRCSPRSGDLSVYWYQQSLDQGLQFLIQYYNGEERAKGNILERFSAQQFPDLHSELNLSSLELGDSALYFCASSVVLSSSYNEQFFGPGTRLTVL.

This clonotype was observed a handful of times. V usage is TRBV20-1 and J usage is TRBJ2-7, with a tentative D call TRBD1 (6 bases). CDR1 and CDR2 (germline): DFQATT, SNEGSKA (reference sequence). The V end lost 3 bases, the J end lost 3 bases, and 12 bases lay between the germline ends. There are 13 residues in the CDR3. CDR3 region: CSARDSPFYEQYF. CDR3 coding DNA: TGCAGTGCTAGGGACAGTCCTTTCTACGAGCAGTACTTC.

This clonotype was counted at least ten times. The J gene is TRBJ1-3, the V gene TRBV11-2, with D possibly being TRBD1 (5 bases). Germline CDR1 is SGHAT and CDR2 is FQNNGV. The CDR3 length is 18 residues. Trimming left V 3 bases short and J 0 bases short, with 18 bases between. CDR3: CASSFNPGRTLSGNTIYF. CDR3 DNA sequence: TGTGCCAGCAGCTTTAATCCGGGACGTACCCTCTCTGGAAACACCATATATTTT.

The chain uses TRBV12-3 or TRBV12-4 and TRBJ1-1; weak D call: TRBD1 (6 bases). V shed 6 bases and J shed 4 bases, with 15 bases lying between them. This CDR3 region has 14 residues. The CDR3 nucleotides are TGTGCCAGCAGCCTAGGGACACGAGGCACTGAAGCTTTCTTT. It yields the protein CASSLGTRGTEAFF.

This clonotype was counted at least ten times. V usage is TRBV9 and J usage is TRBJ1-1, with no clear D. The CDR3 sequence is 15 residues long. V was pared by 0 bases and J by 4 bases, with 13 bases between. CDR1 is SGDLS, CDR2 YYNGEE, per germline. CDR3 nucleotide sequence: TGTGCCAGCAGCGTAGGCCCGGGAGGTGGCACTGAAGCTTTCTTT. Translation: CASSVGPGGGTEAFF.

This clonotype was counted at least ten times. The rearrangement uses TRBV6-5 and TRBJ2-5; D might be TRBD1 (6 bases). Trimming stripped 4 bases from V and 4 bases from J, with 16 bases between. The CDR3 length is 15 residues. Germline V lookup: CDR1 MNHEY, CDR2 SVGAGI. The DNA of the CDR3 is TGTGCCAGCAGTTCCCTGCCTACAGGGAGAGAGACCCAGTACTTC. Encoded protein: CASSSLPTGRETQYF.

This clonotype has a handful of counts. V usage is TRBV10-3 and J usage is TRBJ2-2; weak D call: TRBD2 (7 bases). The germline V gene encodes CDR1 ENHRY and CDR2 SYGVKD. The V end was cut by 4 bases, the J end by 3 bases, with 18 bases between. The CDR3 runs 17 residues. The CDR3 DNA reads TGTGCCATCAGTGTCCCTGAACAGGGAGGGGACACCGGGGAGCTGTTTTTT. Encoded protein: CAISVPEQGGDTGELFF.

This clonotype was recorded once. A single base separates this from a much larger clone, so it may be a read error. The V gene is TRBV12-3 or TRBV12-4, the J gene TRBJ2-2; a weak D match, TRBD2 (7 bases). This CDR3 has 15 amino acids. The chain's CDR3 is CASSLGGAGTVELFF. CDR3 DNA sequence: TGTGCCAGCAGTCTAGGGGGGGCTGGCACCGTGGAGCTGTTTTTT.

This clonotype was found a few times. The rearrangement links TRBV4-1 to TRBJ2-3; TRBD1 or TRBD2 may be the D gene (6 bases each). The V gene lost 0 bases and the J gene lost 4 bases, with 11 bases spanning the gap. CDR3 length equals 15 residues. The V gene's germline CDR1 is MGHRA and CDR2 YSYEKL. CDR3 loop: CASSQEWGAPDTQYF. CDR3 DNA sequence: TGCGCCAGCAGCCAAGAGTGGGGGGCCCCAGATACGCAGTATTTT.

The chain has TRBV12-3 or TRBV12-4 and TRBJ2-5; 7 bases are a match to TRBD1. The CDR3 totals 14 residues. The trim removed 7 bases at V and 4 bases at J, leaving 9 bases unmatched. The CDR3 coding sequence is TGTGCCAGCAACACCGGGACAGTGCGAGAGACCCAGTACTTC. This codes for CASNTGTVRETQYF.

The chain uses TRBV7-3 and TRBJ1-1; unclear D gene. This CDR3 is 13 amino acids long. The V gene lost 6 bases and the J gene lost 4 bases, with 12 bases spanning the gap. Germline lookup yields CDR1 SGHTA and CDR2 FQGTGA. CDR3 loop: CASRPDTSTEAFF. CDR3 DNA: TGTGCCAGCAGACCAGACACGTCCACTGAAGCTTTCTTT.

The CDR3 DNA follows: TGTGCCAGCAGTGACTCGATGCAGGGCCCCAATGAGCAGTTCTTC. Amino acids: CASSDSMQGPNEQFF. The chain links TRBV6-4 to TRBJ2-1; D is perhaps TRBD1 (5 bases). Germline V CDR1 and CDR2: MRHNA, SNTAGT. The V end lost 0 bases, the J end lost 6 bases, and 12 bases lay between the germline ends. CDR3 size: 15 residues.

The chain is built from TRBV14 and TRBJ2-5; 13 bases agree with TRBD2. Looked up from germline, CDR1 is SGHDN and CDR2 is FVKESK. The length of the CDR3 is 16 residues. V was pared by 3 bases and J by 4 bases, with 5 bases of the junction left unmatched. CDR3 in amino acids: CASSHGTSGARETQYF. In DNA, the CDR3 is TGTGCCAGCAGCCACGGGACTAGCGGGGCAAGAGAGACCCAGTACTTC. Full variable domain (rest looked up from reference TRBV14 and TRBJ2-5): EAGVTQFPSHSVIEKGQTVTLRCDPISGHDNLYWYRRVMGKEIKFLLHFVKESKQDESGMPNNRFLAERTGGTYSTLKVQPAELEDSGVYFCASSHGTSGARETQYFGPGTRLLVL.

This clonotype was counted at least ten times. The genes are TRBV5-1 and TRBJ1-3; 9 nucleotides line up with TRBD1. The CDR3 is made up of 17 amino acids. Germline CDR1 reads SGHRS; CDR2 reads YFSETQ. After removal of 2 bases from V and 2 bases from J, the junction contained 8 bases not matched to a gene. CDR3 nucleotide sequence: TGCGCCAGCAGCTTCGGGACAGGGTCAACCGCTGGAAACACCATATATTTT. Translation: CASSFGTGSTAGNTIYF.

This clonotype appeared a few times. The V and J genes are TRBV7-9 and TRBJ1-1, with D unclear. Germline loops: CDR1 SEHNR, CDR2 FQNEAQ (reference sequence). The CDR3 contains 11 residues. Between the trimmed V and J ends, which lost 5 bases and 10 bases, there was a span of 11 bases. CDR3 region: CASSPTLGAFF. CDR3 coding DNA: TGTGCCAGCAGCCCTACGCTGGGAGCTTTCTTT. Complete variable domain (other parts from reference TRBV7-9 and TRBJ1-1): DTGVSQNPRHKITKRGQNVTFRCDPISEHNRLYWYRQTLGQGPEFLTYFQNEAQLEKSRLLSDRFSAERPKGSFSTLEIQRTEQGDSAMYLCASSPTLGAFFGQGTRLTVV.

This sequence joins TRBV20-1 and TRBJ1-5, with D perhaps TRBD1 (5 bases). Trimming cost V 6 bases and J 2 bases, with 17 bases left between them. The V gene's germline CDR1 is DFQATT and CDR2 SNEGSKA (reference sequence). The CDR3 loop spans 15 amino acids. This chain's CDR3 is CSAQTGGYRNQPQHF. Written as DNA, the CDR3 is TGCAGTGCCCAAACGGGGGGTTATCGCAATCAGCCCCAGCATTTT.

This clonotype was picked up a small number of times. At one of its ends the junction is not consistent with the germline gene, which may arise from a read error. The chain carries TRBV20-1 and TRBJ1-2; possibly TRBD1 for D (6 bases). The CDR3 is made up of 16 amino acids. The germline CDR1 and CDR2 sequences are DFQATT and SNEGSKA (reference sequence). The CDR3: CSASSGGARGNYGYTF. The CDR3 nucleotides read TGTAGTGCTAGTTCTGGGGGCGCGAGGGGAAACTATGGCTACACCTTC.

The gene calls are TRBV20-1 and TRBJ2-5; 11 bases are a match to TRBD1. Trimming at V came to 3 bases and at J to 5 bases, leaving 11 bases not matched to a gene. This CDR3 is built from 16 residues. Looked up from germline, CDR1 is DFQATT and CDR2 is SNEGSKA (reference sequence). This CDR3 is CSARAGTGGYVETQYF. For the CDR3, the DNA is TGCAGTGCTAGGGCTGGGACAGGGGGGTACGTGGAGACCCAGTACTTC.

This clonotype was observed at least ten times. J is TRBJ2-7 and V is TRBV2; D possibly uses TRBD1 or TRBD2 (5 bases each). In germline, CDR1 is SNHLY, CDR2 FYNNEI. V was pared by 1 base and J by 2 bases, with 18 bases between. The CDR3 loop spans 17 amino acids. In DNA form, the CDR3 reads TGTGCCAGCAGTGAAGGGGGGATGGACCGCCTACCCTACGAGCAGTACTTC. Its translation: CASSEGGMDRLPYEQYF.

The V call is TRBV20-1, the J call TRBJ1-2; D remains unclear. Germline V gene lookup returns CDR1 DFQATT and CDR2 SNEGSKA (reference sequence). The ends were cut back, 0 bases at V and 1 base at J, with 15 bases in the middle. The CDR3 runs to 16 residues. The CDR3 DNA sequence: TGCAGTGCTAGAGATTCGAAGGGATCCAATAACTATGGCTACACCTTC. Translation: CSARDSKGSNNYGYTF.